This T cell receptor (beta chain) is from a study of post-analysis software for immune sequencing data. This CDR3 region has 17 residues. The germline V gene encodes CDR1 SGHAT and CDR2 FQNNGV. The J segment lost 5 bases and the V segment lost 5 bases, leaving 11 bases of the junction unmatched. Included in the TCR beta cDNA libraries were unique molecular identifiers. TCRdb called the PCR reads again in MiXCR, with one record for every CDR3 protein. The top ten clones hold 0.55% to 0.65% of a sample with about 760,000 distinct CDR3 sequences, approximately 30% of them seen once. About this clonotype: Antigen unknown.

General observations from the study: Included in a set of a few TRBV segments more frequent in patients than controls were TRBV5-6, TRBV5-1 and TRBV20-1.

The gene calls are TRBV11-2 and TRBJ2-5; TRBD2 matches at 13 bases. The sample was blood. This receptor was obtained from a girl aged 5-17 years with multiple sclerosis. The CDR3 protein is CASSPLAGGPFRETQYF. As DNA, the CDR3 is TGTGCCAGCAGCCCACTAGCGGGGGGGCCGTTTCGGGAGACCCAGTACTTC.